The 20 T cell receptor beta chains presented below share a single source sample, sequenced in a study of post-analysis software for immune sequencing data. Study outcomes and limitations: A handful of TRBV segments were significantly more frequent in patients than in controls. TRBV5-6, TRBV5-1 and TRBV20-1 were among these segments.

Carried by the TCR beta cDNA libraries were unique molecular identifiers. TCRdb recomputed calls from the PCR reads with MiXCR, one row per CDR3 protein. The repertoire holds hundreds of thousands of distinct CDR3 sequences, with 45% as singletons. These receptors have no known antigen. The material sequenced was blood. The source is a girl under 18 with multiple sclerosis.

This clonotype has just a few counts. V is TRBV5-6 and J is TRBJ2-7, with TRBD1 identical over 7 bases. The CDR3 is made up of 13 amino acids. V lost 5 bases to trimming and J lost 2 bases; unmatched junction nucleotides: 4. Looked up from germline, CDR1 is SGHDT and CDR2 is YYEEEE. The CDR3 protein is CASRVGTAYEQYF. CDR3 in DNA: TGTGCCAGCAGAGTCGGGACAGCCTACGAGCAGTACTTC. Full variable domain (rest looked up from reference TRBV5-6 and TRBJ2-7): DAGVTQSPTHLIKTRGQQVTLRCSPKSGHDTVSWYQQALGQGPQFIFQYYEEEERQRGNFPDRFSGHQFPNYSSELNVNALLLGDSALYLCASRVGTAYEQYFGPGTRLTVT.

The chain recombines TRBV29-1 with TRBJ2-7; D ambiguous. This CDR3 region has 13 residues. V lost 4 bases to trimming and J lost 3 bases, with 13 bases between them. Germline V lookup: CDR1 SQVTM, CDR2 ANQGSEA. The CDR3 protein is CSVVQRSNYEQYF. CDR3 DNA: TGCAGCGTTGTCCAGCGCTCCAACTACGAGCAGTACTTC.

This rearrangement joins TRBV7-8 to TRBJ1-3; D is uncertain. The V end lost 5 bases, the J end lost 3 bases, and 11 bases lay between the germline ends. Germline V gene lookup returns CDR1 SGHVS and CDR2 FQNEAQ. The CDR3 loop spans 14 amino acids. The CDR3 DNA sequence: TGTGCCAGCAGCCCCCGTCCGGTTGGAAACACCATATATTTT. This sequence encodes CASSPRPVGNTIYF.

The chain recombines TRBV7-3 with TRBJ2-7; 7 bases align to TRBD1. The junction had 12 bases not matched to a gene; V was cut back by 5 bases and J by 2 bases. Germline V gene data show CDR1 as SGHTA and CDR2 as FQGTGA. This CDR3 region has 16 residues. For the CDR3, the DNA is TGTGCCAGCAGCACGGAAATGGGACAGAGACCCTACGAGCAGTACTTC. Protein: CASSTEMGQRPYEQYF. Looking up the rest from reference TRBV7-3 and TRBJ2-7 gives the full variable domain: GAGVSQTPSNKVTEKGKYVELRCDPISGHTALYWYRQSLGQGPEFLIYFQGTGAADDSGLPNDRFFAVRPEGSVSTLKIQRTERGDSAVYLCASSTEMGQRPYEQYFGPGTRLTVT.

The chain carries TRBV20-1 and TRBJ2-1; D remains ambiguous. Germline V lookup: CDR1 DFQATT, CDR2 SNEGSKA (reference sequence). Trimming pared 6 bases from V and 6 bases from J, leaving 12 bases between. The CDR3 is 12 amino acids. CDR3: CSARLVVNEQFF. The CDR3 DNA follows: TGCAGTGCGAGGCTAGTTGTCAATGAGCAGTTCTTC.

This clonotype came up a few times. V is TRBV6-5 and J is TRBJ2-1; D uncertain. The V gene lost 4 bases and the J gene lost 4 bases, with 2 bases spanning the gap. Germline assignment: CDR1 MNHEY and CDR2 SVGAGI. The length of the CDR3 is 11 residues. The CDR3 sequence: CASSWYNEQFF. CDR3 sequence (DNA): TGTGCCAGCAGTTGGTACAATGAGCAGTTCTTC.

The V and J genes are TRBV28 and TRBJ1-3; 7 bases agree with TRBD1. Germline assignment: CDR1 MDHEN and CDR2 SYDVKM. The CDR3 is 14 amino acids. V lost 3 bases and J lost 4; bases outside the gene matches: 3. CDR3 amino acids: CASSLKDRGNTIYF. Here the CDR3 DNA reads TGTGCCAGCAGTTTGAAGGACAGGGGAAACACCATATATTTT.

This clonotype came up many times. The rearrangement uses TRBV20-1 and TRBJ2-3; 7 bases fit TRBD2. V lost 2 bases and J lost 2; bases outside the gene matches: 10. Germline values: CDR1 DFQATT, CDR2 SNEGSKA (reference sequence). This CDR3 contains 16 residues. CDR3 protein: CSARNIEGGDTDTQYF. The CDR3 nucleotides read TGCAGTGCTAGAAATATTGAGGGAGGGGACACAGATACGCAGTATTTT.

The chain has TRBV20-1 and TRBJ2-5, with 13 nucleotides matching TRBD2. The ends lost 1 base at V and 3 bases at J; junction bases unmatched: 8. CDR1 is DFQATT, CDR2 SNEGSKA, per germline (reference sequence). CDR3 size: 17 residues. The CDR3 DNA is TGCAGTGCTAGAGCACGGACTAGCGGGAGAATTAAAGAGACCCAGTACTTC. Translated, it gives CSARARTSGRIKETQYF.

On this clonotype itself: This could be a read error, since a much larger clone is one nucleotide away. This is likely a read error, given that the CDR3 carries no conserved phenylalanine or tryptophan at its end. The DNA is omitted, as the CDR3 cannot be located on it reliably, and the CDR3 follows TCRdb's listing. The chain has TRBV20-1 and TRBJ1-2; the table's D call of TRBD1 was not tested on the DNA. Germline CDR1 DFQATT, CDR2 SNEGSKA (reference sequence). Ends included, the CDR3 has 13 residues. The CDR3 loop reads CSARGQGLGGYTC.

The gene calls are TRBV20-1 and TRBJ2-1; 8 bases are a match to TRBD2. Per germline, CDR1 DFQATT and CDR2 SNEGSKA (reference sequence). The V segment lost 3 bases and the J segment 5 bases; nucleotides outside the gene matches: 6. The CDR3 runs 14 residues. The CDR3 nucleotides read TGCAGTGCTAGTTTAGCGGGGAGTGACAATGAGCAGTTCTTC. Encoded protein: CSASLAGSDNEQFF.

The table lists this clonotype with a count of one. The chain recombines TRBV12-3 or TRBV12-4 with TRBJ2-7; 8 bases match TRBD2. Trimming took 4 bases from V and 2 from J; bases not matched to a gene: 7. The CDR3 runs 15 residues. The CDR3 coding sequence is TGTGCCAGCAGTTACCAACTAGCGGTTACCTACGAGCAGTACTTC. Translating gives CASSYQLAVTYEQYF.

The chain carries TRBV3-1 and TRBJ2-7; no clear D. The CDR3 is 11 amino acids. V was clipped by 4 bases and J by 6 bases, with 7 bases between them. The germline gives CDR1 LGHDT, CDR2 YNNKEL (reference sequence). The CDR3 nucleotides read TGTGCCAGCAGCCTCCAGAGCGAGCAGTACTTC. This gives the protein CASSLQSEQYF.

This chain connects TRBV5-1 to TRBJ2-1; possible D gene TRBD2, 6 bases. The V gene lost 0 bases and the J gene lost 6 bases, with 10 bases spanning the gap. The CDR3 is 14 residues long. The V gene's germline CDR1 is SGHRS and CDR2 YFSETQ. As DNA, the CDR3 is TGCGCCAGCAGCTTGGACCTGGGGGGCAATGAGCAGTTCTTC. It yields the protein CASSLDLGGNEQFF.

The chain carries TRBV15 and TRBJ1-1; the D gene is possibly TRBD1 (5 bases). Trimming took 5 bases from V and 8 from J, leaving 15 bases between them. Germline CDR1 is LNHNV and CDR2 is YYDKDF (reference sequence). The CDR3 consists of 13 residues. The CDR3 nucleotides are TGTGCCACCAGCTTCCTAGGGCGGACAGAAGCTTTCTTT. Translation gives CATSFLGRTEAFF. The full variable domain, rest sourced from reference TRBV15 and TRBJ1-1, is DAMVIQNPRYQVTQFGKPVTLSCSQTLNHNVMYWYQQKSSQAPKLLFHYYDKDFNNEADTPDNFQSRRPNTSFCFLDIRSPGLGDTAMYLCATSFLGRTEAFFGQGTRLTVV.

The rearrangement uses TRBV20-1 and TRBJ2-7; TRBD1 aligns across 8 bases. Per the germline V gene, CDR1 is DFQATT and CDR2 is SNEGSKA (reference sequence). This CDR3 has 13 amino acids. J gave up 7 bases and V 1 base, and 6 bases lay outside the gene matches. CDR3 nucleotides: TGCAGTGCTAGAGGGGCGGGACAGGCGGAGCAGTACTTC. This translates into CSARGAGQAEQYF.

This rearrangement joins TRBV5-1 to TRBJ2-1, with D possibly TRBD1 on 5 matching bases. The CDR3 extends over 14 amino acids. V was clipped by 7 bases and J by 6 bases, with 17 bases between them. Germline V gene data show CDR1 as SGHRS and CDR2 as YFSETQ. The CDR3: CASCGQGIGNEQFF. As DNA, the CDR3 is TGCGCCAGCTGCGGTCAGGGAATTGGCAATGAGCAGTTCTTC. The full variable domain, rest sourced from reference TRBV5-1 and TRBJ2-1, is KAGVTQTPRYLIKTRGQQVTLSCSPISGHRSVSWYQQTPGQGLQFLFEYFSETQRNKGNFPGRFSGRQFSNSRSEMNVSTLELGDSALYLCASCGQGIGNEQFFGPGTRLTVL.

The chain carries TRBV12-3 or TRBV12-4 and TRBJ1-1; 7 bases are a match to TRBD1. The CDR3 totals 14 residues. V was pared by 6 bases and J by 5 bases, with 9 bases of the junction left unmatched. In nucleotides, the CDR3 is TGTGCCAGCAGCCTCCAAGGGGGCAGGACTGAAGCTTTCTTT. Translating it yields CASSLQGGRTEAFF.

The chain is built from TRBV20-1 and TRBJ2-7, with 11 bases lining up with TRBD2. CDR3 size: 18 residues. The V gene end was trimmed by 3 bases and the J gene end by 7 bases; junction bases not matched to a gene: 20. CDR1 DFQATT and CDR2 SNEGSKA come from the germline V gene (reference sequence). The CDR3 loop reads CSARGGLAVTNPYNEQYF. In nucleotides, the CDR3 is TGCAGTGCTAGGGGGGGACTAGCGGTCACCAACCCCTACAATGAGCAGTACTTC.

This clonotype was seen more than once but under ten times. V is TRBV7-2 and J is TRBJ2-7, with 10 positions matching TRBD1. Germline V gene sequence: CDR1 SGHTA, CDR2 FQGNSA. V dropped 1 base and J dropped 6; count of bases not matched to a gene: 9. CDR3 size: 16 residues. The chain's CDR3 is CASSLVFGQGEGEQYF. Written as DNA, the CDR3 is TGTGCCAGCAGCTTAGTTTTTGGACAGGGGGAGGGCGAGCAGTACTTC.